This T cell receptor beta chain was retrieved from a study of technical replicates of blood from a handful of donors. Germline assignment: CDR1 SGHRS and CDR2 YFSETQ. V was shortened by 5 bases and J by 4 bases, with 10 bases between the two germline ends. The CDR3 spans 12 residues. TCRdb keeps only in-frame clones here, not all; method: immunoSEQ multiplex PCR. The table has over 55,000 clones, approximately 94% seen once. The chain employs TRBV5-1 and TRBJ2-7; D possibly corresponds to TRBD1 (5 bases). This sequence originates from a human donor in good health. Some clones in this sample may be carry-over from other donors' samples. Sequencing used PBMCs. This CDR3 is CASSMGPYEQYF. The CDR3 DNA is TGCGCCAGCAGTATGGGGCCTTACGAGCAGTACTTC.